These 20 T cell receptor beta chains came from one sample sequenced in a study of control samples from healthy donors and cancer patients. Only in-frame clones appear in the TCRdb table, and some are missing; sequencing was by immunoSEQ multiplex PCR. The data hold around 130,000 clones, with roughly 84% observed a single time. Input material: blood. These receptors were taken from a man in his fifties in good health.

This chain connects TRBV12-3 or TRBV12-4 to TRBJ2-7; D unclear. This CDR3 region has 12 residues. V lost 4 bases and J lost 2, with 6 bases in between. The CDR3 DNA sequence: TGTGCCAGCAGTTGGAAACCCTACGAGCAGTACTTC. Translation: CASSWKPYEQYF.

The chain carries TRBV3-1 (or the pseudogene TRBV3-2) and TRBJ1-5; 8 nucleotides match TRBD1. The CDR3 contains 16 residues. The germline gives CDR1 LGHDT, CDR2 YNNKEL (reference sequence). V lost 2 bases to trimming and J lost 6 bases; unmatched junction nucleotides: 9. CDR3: CASSQYPTGGGQPQHF. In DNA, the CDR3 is TGTGCCAGCAGCCAATATCCTACAGGGGGTGGTCAGCCCCAGCATTTT.

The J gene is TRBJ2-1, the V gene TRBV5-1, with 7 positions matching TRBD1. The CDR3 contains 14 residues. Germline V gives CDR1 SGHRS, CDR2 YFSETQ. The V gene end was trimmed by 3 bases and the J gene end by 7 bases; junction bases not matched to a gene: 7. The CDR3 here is CASSWLRQGNEQFF. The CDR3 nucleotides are TGCGCCAGCAGCTGGTTGAGACAGGGAAATGAGCAGTTCTTC.

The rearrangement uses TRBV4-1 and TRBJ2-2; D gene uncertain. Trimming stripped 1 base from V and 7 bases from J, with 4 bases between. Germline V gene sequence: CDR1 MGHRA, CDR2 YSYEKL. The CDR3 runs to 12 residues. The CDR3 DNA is TGCGCCAGCAGCCAAGGTCTCGGGGAGCTGTTTTTT. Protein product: CASSQGLGELFF.

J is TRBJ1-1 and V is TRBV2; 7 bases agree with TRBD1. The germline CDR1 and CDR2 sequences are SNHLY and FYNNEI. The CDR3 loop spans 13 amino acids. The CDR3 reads CAGGTATNTEAFF. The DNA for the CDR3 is TGTGCAGGGGGGACAGCGACGAACACTGAAGCTTTCTTT.

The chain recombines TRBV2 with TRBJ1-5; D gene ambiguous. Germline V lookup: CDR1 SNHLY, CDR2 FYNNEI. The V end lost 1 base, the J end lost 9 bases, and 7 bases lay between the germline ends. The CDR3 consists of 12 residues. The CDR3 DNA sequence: TGTGCCAGCAGTGAAGTGGGCTTGCCCCAGCATTTT. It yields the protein CASSEVGLPQHF.

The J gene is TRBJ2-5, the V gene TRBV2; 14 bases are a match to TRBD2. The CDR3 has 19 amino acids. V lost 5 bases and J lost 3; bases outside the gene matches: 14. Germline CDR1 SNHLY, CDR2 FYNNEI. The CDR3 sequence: CASSYKTSGLAGDKETQYF. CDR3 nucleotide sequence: TGTGCCAGCAGTTACAAAACCTCGGGACTAGCGGGGGATAAAGAGACCCAGTACTTC.

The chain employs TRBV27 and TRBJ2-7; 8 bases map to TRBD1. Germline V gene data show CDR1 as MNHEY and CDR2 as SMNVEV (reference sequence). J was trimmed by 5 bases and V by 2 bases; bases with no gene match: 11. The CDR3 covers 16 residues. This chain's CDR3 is CASSLKLFGQGNEQYF. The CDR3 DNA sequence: TGTGCCAGCAGTTTAAAGTTGTTTGGACAGGGTAACGAGCAGTACTTC.

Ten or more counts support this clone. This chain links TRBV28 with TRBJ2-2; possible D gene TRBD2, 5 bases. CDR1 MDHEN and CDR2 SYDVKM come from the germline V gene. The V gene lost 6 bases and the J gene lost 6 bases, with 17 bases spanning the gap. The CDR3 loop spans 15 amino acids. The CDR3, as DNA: TGTGCCAGCAGCCCGGATGTTGGAGGAGCCGGGGAGCTGTTTTTT. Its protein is CASSPDVGGAGELFF.

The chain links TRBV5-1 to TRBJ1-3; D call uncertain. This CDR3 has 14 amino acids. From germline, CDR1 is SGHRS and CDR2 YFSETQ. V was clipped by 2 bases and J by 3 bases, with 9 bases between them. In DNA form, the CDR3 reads TGCGCCAGCAGCTTCCGGGAATTTGGAAACACCATATATTTT. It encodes CASSFREFGNTIYF.

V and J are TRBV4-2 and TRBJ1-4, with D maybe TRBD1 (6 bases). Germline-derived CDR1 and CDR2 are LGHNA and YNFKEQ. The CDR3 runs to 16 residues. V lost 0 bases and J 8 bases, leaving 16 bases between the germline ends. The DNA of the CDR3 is TGTGCCAGCAGCCAAGAGAACAGGGTGGGGTGGGAAAAACTGTTTTTT. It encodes CASSQENRVGWEKLFF.

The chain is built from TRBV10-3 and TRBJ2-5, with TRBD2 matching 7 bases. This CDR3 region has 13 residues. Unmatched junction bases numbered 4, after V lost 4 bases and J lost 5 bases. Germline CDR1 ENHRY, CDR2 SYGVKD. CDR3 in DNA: TGTGCCATCAGTGGGGGACTAAGGGAGACCCAGTACTTC. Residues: CAISGGLRETQYF.

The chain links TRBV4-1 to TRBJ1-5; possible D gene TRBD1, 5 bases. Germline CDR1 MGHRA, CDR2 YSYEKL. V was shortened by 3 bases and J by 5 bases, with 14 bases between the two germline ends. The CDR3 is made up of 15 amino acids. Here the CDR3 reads CASSQVMQGHQPQHF. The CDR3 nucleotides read TGCGCCAGCAGCCAGGTTATGCAGGGACATCAGCCCCAGCATTTT.

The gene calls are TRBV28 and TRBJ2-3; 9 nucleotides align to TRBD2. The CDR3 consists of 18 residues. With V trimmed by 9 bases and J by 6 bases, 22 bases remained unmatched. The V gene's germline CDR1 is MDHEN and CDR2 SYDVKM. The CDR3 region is CASASQGGAGGPGDTQYF. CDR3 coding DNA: TGTGCCAGTGCCTCCCAGGGGGGAGCGGGGGGACCGGGGGATACGCAGTATTTT.

The CDR3 DNA follows: TGTGCCAGCAGTTACACCAGGAACACTGAAGCTTTCTTT. Translation gives CASSYTRNTEAFF. This chain links TRBV6-5 with TRBJ1-1; D gene unclear. With 2 bases removed from V and 1 base from J, the gap between germline ends came to 5 bases. CDR3 length equals 13 residues. The germline V gene has CDR1 MNHEY and CDR2 SVGAGI.

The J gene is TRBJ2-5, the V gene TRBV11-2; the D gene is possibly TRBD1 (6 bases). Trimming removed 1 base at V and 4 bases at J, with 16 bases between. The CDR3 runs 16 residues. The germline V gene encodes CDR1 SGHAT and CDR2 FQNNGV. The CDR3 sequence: CASSLGQGSLPETQYF. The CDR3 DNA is TGTGCCAGCAGCTTAGGGCAGGGGTCTCTCCCAGAGACCCAGTACTTC.

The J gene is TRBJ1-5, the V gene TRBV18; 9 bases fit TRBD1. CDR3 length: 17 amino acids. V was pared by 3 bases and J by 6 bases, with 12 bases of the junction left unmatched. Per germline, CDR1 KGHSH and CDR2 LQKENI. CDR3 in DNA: TGTGCCAGCTCACCCCGACGAACGGGACAGGGTGCTCAGCCCCAGCATTTT. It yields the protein CASSPRRTGQGAQPQHF.

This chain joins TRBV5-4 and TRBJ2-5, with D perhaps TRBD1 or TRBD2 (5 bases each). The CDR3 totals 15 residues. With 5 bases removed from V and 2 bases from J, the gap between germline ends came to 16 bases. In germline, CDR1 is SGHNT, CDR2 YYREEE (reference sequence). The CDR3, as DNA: TGTGCCAGCAGACCCGGGACCCCCTTTCAAGAGACCCAGTACTTC. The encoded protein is CASRPGTPFQETQYF.

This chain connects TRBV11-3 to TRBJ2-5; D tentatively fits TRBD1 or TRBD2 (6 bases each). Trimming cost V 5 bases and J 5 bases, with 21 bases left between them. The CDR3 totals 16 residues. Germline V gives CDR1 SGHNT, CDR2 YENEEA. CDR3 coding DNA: TGTGCCAGCAGCGCCACGGTAGGGGGGCATGGGGAGACCCAGTACTTC. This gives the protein CASSATVGGHGETQYF.

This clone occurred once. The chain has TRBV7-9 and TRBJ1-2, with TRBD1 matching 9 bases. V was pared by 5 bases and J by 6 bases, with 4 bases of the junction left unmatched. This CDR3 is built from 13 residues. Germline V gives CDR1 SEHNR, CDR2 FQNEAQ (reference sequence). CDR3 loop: CASSRRDRDGYTF. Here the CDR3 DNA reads TGTGCCAGCAGCCGCCGGGACAGGGATGGCTACACCTTC. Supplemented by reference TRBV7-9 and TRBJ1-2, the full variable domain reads DTGVSQNPRHKITKRGQNVTFRCDPISEHNRLYWYRQTLGQGPEFLTYFQNEAQLEKSRLLSDRFSAERPKGSFSTLEIQRTEQGDSAMYLCASSRRDRDGYTFGSGTRLTVV.